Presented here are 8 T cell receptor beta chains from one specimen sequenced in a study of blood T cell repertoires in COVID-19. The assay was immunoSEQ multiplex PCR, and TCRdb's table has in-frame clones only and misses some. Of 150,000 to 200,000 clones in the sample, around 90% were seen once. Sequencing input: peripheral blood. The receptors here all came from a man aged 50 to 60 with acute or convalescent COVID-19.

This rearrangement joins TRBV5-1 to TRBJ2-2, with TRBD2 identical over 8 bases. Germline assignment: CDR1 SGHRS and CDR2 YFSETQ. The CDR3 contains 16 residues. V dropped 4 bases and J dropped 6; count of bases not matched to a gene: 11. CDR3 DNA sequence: TGCGCCAGCAGCCCGGGGGGCGGGAGGCGATCCGGGGAGCTGTTTTTT. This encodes CASSPGGGRRSGELFF.

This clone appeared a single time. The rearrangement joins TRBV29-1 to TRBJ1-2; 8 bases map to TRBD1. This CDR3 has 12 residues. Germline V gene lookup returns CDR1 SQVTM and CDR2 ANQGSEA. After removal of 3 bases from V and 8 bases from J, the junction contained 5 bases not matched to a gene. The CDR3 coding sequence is TGCAGCGTTGACAGGGGGCACGGGGGCTACACCTTC. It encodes CSVDRGHGGYTF.

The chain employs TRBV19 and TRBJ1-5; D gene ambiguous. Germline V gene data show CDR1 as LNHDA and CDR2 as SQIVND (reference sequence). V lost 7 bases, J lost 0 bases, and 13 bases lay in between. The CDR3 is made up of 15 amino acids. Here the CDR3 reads CASNPETSSNQPQHF. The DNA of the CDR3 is TGTGCCAGTAATCCCGAGACATCTAGCAATCAGCCCCAGCATTTT.

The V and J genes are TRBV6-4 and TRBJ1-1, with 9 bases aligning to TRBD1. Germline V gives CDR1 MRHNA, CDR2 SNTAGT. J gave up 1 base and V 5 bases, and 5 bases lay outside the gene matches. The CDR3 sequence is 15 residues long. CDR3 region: CASSPGTGRNTEAFF. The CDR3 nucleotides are TGTGCCAGCAGTCCCGGGACAGGGAGGAACACTGAAGCTTTCTTT.

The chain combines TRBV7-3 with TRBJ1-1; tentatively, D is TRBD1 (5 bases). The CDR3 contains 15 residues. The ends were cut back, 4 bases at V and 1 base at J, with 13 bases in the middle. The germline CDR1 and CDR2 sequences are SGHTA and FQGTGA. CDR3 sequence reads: CASSSGQWENTEAFF. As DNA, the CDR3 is TGTGCCAGCAGCTCCGGACAATGGGAGAACACTGAAGCTTTCTTT. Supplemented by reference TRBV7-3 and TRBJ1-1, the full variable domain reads GAGVSQTPSNKVTEKGKYVELRCDPISGHTALYWYRQSLGQGPEFLIYFQGTGAADDSGLPNDRFFAVRPEGSVSTLKIQRTERGDSAVYLCASSSGQWENTEAFFGQGTRLTVV.

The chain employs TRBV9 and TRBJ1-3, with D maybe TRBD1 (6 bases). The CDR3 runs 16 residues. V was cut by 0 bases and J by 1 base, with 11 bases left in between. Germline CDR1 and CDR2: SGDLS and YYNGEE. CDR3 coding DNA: TGTGCCAGCAGCGTAGAGGGGACACCTTCTGGAAACACCATATATTTT. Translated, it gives CASSVEGTPSGNTIYF.

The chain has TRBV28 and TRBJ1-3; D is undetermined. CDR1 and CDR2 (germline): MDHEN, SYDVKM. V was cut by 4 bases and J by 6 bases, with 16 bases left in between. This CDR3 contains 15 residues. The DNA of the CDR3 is TGTGCCAGCAGTTCCGCCGGAGGTGACATAAACACCATATATTTT. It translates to CASSSAGGDINTIYF.

CDR3 DNA: TGTGCCAGCTCACTACCGGACAGTTCTTCACCCCTCCACTTT. The encoded protein is CASSLPDSSSPLHF. The chain is built from TRBV18 and TRBJ1-6; tentatively, D is TRBD1 (6 bases). Trimming cost V 4 bases and J 9 bases, with 13 bases left between them. Germline V gene sequence: CDR1 KGHSH, CDR2 LQKENI. There are 14 residues in the CDR3.